This TCR beta chain was found in a study of PD-1 blockade in classical Hodgkin lymphoma. Time point defined: cycle 4 day 1 (C4D1), after 5 to 7 weeks of nivolumab. Exposure to brentuximab vedotin varied, and each patient had relapsed following autologous stem cell transplantation. TCRdb's copy holds only in-frame clones and misses some; the assay was immunoSEQ multiplex PCR. The sample carries 15,000 to 20,000 clones, 80% recorded once. V shed 0 bases and J 4 bases; nucleotides not matched to a gene: 16. This CDR3 has 19 residues. Germline CDR1 SGHRS, CDR2 YFSETQ. The receptor was derived from a human donor with classical Hodgkin lymphoma. The V call is TRBV5-1, the J call TRBJ2-7; 10 bases align to TRBD1. The input for sequencing was peripheral blood mononuclear cells (PBMCs), taken before the fourth cycle of nivolumab. CDR3 loop: CASSLVGTGAKGSRYEQYF. For the CDR3, the DNA is TGCGCCAGCAGCTTGGTTGGGACAGGGGCTAAAGGAAGTCGATACGAGCAGTACTTC.